This T cell receptor (beta chain) stems from a study of T cell responses to AZD1222 COVID-19 vaccine. Germline V gene sequence: CDR1 MNHEY, CDR2 SVGAGI. Trimming left V 6 bases short and J 6 bases short, with 15 bases between. This CDR3 spans 13 amino acids. Produced via immunoSEQ multiplex PCR; TCRdb's table is partial and in-frame only. The table lists just under 35,000 clones, 85% to 90% of them singletons. The TCR sequence derives from an adult who received the AZD1222 COVID-19 vaccine. V gene TRBV6-5 combines with J gene TRBJ2-7, with a tentative D call TRBD2 (7 bases). Sample: peripheral blood, taken 28 days after the second AZD1222 dose. CDR3 sequence (DNA): TGTGCCAGCAGGGTCTCAGGGGAGGGCGAGCAGTACTTC. Encoded protein: CASRVSGEGEQYF.